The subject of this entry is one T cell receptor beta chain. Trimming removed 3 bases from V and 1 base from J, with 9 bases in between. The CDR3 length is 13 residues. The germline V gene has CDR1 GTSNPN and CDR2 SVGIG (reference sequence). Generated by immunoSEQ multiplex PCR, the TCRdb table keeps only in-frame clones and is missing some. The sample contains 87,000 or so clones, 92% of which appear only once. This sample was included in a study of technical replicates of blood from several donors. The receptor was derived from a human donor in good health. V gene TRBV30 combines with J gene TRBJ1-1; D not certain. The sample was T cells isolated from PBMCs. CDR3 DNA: TGTGCCTGGAGCCTCGGTCAGAACACTGAAGCTTTCTTT. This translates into CAWSLGQNTEAFF.